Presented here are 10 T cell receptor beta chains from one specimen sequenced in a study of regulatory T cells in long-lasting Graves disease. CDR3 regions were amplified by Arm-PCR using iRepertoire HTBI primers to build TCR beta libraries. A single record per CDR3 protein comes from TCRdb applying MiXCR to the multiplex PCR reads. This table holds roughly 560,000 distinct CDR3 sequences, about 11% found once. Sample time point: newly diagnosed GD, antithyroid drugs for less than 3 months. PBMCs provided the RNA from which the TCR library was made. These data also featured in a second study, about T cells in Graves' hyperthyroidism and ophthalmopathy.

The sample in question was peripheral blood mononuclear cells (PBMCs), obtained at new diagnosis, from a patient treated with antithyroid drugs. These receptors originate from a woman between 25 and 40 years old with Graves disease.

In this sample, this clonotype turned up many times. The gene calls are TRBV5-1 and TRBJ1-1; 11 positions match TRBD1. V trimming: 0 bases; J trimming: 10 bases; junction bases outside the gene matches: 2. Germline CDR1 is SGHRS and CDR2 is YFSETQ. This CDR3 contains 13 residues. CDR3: CASSLGDRGGAFF. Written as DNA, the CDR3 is TGCGCCAGCAGCTTGGGGGACAGGGGGGGAGCTTTCTTT.

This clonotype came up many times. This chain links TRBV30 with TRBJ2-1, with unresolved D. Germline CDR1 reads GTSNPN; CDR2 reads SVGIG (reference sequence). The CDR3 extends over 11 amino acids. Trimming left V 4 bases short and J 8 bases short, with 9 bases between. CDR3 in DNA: TGTGCCTGGAACGTCGCTTATGAGCAGTTCTTC. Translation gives CAWNVAYEQFF.

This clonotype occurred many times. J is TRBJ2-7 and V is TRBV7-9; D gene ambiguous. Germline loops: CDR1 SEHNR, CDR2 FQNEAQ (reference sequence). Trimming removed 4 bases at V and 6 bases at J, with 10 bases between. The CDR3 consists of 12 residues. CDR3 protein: CASSSIDLEQYF. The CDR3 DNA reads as TGTGCCAGCAGCTCCATTGACCTCGAGCAGTACTTC. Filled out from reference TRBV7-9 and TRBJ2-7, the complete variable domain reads DTGVSQNPRHKITKRGQNVTFRCDPISEHNRLYWYRQTLGQGPEFLTYFQNEAQLEKSRLLSDRFSAERPKGSFSTLEIQRTEQGDSAMYLCASSSIDLEQYFGPGTRLTVT.

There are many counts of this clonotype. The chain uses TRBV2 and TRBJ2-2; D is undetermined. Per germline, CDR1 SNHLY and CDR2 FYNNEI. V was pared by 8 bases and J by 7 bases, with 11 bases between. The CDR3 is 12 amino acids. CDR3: CASRVGVGELFF. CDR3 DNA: TGTGCCAGCCGTGTAGGAGTCGGGGAGCTGTTTTTT.

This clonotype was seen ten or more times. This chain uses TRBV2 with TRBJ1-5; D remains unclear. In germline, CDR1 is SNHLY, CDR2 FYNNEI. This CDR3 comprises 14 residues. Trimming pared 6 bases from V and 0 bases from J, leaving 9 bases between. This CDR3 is CASSPTVSNQPQHF. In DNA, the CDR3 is TGTGCCAGCAGCCCGACGGTTAGCAATCAGCCCCAGCATTTT.

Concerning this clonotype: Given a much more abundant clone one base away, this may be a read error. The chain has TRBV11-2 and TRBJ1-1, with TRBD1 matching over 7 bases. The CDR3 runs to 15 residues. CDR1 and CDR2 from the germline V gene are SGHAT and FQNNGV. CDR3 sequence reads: CVSSLEGARNTEAFF. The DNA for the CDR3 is TGTGTCAGCAGCTTAGAGGGGGCGCGGAACACTGAAGCTTTCTTT.

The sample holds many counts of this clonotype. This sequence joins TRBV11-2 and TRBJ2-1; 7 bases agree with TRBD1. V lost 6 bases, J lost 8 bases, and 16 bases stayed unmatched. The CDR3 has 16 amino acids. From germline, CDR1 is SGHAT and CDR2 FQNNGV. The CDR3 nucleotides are TGTGCCAGCAGTCCCTCCGGGACAGACCTAAACGATGAGCAGTTCTTC. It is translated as CASSPSGTDLNDEQFF.

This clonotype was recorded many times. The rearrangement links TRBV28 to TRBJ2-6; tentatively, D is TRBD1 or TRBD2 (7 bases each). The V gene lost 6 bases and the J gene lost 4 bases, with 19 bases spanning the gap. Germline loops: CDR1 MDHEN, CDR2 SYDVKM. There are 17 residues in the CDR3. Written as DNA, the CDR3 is TGTGCCAGCAGGTCCAGGGAGGGGGCAGTGGGGGCCAACGTCCTGACTTTC. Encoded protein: CASRSREGAVGANVLTF.

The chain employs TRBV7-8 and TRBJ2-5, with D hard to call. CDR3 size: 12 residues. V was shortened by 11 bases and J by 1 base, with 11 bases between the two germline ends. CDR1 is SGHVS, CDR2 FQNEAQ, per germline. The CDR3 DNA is TGTGCCTCCGGCGGCAGCCAAGAGACCCAGTACTTC. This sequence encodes CASGGSQETQYF.

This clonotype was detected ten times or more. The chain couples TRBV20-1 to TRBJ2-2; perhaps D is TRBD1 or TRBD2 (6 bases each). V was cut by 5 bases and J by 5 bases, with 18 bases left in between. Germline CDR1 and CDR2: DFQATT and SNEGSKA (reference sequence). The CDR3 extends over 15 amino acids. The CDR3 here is CSAPTPGAATGELFF. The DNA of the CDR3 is TGCAGTGCTCCCACCCCGGGGGCAGCAACCGGGGAGCTGTTTTTT.